This T cell receptor beta chain appears in the sequencing data of a study of CD8+CD57+ T cells in acquired aplastic anemia. Study background: Recorded DNA amounts for sorted CD4+ and CD8+ cells had an average of approximately 3 ug.

TCR beta VDJ and CDR3 profiling used genomic DNA as template. Each CDR3 protein is one row after TCRdb ran MiXCR on the reads. The sample yields about 180,000 distinct CDR3 sequences, approximately 48% seen once. General study results and limits: Patients and controls were not found to differ significantly in CD8+ Simpson's diversity. A set of approximately 29 CD8+ CDR3 sequences was shared between patients and controls, and these sequences appeared highly expressed in patients.

About this clonotype itself: The antigen remains unidentified.

Those patients picked for sequencing had displayed CD8+CD57+ cell expansion on flow cytometry. Severe acquired aplastic anemia was present in all patients. What was sequenced was sorted CD4+, CD8+, or CD8+CD57+ T cells (not recorded which) from PBMCs. The clonotype was recovered from a human donor with aplastic anemia.

CDR3 sequence: CSASKLFVLYEQYF. The CDR3 DNA reads TGCAGTGCTAGCAAGCTGTTTGTCCTCTACGAGCAGTACTTC. This sequence joins TRBV20-1 and TRBJ2-7, with unresolved D. The CDR3 is 14 amino acids. CDR1 and CDR2 (germline): DFQATT, SNEGSKA (reference sequence). V gave up 3 bases and J gave up 3 bases, with 15 bases separating them.